A single sample is the source of the 26 T cell receptor beta chains below, sequenced in a study of neurological immune-mediated disorders. TCRdb fed the 5' RACE reads into MiXCR, producing one record per CDR3 protein. The sample shows 45,000 to 65,000 distinct CDR3 sequences, roughly 8% of them seen only once. Time point here: longitudinal time-point 3. Sequenced input: PBMCs. Source of these receptors: a woman aged 40 to 55 in good health.

This clonotype showed up many times. The gene calls are TRBV15 and TRBJ2-7, with TRBD2 matching 10 bases. The CDR3 loop spans 15 amino acids. Germline trimming cut 3 bases from V and 3 bases from J; bases unmatched to any gene: 5. The V gene's germline CDR1 is LNHNV and CDR2 YYDKDF (reference sequence). The CDR3 DNA follows: TGTGCCACCAGCAGCCGACTAGCGGGCCACTACGAGCAGTACTTC. Translated, it gives CATSSRLAGHYEQYF. The full variable domain, its missing parts supplied by reference TRBV15 and TRBJ2-7, is DAMVIQNPRYQVTQFGKPVTLSCSQTLNHNVMYWYQQKSSQAPKLLFHYYDKDFNNEADTPDNFQSRRPNTSFCFLDIRSPGLGDTAMYLCATSSRLAGHYEQYFGPGTRLTVT.

This clonotype was counted ten times or more. This chain links TRBV10-3 with TRBJ2-3, with D perhaps assigned TRBD1 or TRBD2 (5 bases each). Germline V gene data show CDR1 as ENHRY and CDR2 as SYGVKD. The CDR3 is made up of 16 amino acids. V lost 4 bases and J lost 2, with 16 bases in between. CDR3 amino acids: CAISGRGRAVTDTQYF. The DNA of the CDR3 is TGTGCCATCAGTGGCCGGGGACGGGCTGTCACAGATACGCAGTATTTT.

This clonotype was detected many times. The genes are TRBV5-1 and TRBJ2-3, with 7 bases that match TRBD1. The CDR3 runs 15 residues. V dropped 4 bases and J dropped 1; count of bases not matched to a gene: 6. Germline CDR1 and CDR2: SGHRS and YFSETQ. CDR3: CASSPLGQRTDTQYF. As DNA, the CDR3 is TGCGCCAGCAGCCCTCTGGGACAGCGCACAGATACGCAGTATTTT.

This clonotype was recorded at least ten times. The chain recombines TRBV20-1 with TRBJ2-1; 13 bases align to TRBD2. The CDR3 runs to 15 residues. V shed 6 bases, J shed 7 bases, and the junction held 9 bases outside the gene matches. CDR1 and CDR2 (germline): DFQATT, SNEGSKA (reference sequence). CDR3 nucleotides: TGCAGTGCGCGAACTAGCGGGAGGGCCCGGAATGAGCAGTTCTTC. It yields the protein CSARTSGRARNEQFF.

This clonotype came up a few times. V usage is TRBV20-1 and J usage is TRBJ1-2; possible D gene TRBD1, 5 bases. Trimming stripped 6 bases from V and 1 base from J, with 9 bases between. The CDR3 covers 12 residues. CDR1 and CDR2 from the germline V gene are DFQATT and SNEGSKA (reference sequence). Here the CDR3 DNA reads TGCAGTGCAATTGACAGTAACTATGGCTACACCTTC. The encoded protein is CSAIDSNYGYTF.

Comment on this clonotype: A read error may produce the germline difference seen at one junction end. The chain combines TRBV6-2 or TRBV6-3 with TRBJ2-1, with a possible D match to TRBD2 (6 bases). CDR3 length: 15 amino acids. Germline V lookup: CDR1 MNHEY, CDR2 SVGEGT. The CDR3 DNA reads as TGTGCCAGCAGCTACTGGGCGGGATCCTACAATGAGCAGTTCTTC. The encoded protein is CASSYWAGSYNEQFF.

This clonotype was seen ten or more times. The rearrangement links TRBV5-5 to TRBJ1-4; TRBD1 is a possible D gene (5 bases). This CDR3 has 14 residues. CDR1 is SGHKS and CDR2 is YYEKEE in the germline V gene (reference sequence). Trimming removed 4 bases from V and 0 bases from J, with 7 bases in between. The CDR3 coding sequence is TGTGCCAGCAGCGCAGGGCCAACTAATGAAAAACTGTTTTTT. Translated: CASSAGPTNEKLFF.

This clonotype was observed at least ten times. The genes are TRBV12-3 or TRBV12-4 and TRBJ2-1; D is undetermined. Between the trimmed V and J ends, which lost 1 base and 7 bases, there was a span of 8 bases. The CDR3 contains 13 residues. The CDR3 nucleotides are TGTGCCAGCAGTTTAGGGGTGGGGAATGAGCAGTTCTTC. Its translation: CASSLGVGNEQFF.

Ten or more counts support this clonotype. This rearrangement joins TRBV6-5 to TRBJ2-1; 11 nucleotides match TRBD2. CDR3 length: 16 residues. The ends lost 7 bases at V and 0 bases at J; junction bases unmatched: 5. Germline V lookup: CDR1 MNHEY, CDR2 SVGAGI. CDR3 sequence reads: CASIQLAGDSYNEQFF. DNA of the CDR3: TGTGCCAGCATCCAACTAGCGGGGGACTCCTACAATGAGCAGTTCTTC.

This clonotype was observed at least ten times. A read error may account for a junction end that differs from germline. The gene calls are TRBV3-1 and TRBJ2-5; D uncertain. The CDR3 spans 17 residues. Germline lookup yields CDR1 LGHDT and CDR2 YNNKEL (reference sequence). CDR3 in DNA: TGTGTCAGCAGCCAAGAATGGGGAATCCCGTACCAAGAGACCCAGTACTTC. Translated, it gives CVSSQEWGIPYQETQYF.

This clonotype was observed at least ten times. V is TRBV7-2 and J is TRBJ1-6, with D maybe TRBD1 (6 bases). Germline CDR1 is SGHTA and CDR2 is FQGNSA. The ends were cut back, 2 bases at V and 7 bases at J, with 12 bases in the middle. This CDR3 has 15 amino acids. CDR3 residues: CASSLFRGRNSPLHF. CDR3 DNA sequence: TGTGCCAGCAGCTTATTCAGGGGACGGAATTCACCCCTCCACTTT.

This clonotype was counted many times. J is TRBJ2-3 and V is TRBV6-6, with 7 bases that match TRBD2. J lost 2 bases, V lost 6 bases, and 8 bases had no gene match. CDR1 is MNHNY and CDR2 is SVGAGI in the germline V gene (reference sequence). CDR3 length: 15 amino acids. This CDR3 is CASRRLAELTDTQYF. The CDR3 nucleotides read TGTGCCAGCAGGAGGCTAGCGGAGCTCACAGATACGCAGTATTTT.

This clonotype was counted only a few times. J is TRBJ2-7 and V is TRBV6-5; D is perhaps TRBD2 (6 bases). Germline V gene sequence: CDR1 MNHEY, CDR2 SVGAGI. CDR3 length: 15 residues. Trimming shortened V by 6 bases and J by 4 bases, and 19 bases separated the two germline ends. This CDR3 is CASSPLGRATYEQYF. The DNA for the CDR3 is TGTGCCAGCAGCCCTCTCGGGAGAGCTACTTACGAGCAGTACTTC.

In its sample, this clonotype was seen many times. The chain links TRBV5-1 to TRBJ2-2, with TRBD2 identical over 8 bases. CDR1 and CDR2 from the germline V gene are SGHRS and YFSETQ. With 1 base clipped from V and 4 bases from J, the junction kept 9 bases outside the gene matches. CDR3 length: 17 residues. The CDR3 nucleotides are TGCGCCAGCAGCTTGTCCGGGAGGGCCGGGAGCACCGGGGAGCTGTTTTTT. It translates to CASSLSGRAGSTGELFF.

This clonotype has at least ten counts. The J gene is TRBJ2-2, the V gene TRBV5-1, with TRBD2 identical over 10 bases. CDR3 size: 15 residues. Germline-derived CDR1 and CDR2 are SGHRS and YFSETQ. Trimming at V came to 5 bases and at J to 6 bases, leaving 7 bases not matched to a gene. For the CDR3, the DNA is TGCGCCAGCAGGGAGACTAGCGGGCCCTCCGGGGAGCTGTTTTTT. Translation gives CASRETSGPSGELFF.

This clonotype was detected ten times or more. The J gene is TRBJ2-1, the V gene TRBV12-3 or TRBV12-4; 9 bases map to TRBD1. V trimming: 6 bases; J trimming: 9 bases; junction bases outside the gene matches: 15. The CDR3 is 16 residues long. CDR3 nucleotide sequence: TGTGCCAGCAGCCTTTTGGGCGGGACAGGGTCTGGTGAGCAGTTCTTC. Translating gives CASSLLGGTGSGEQFF.

This clonotype was seen many times. The V gene is TRBV12-3 or TRBV12-4, the J gene TRBJ1-5, with no clear D. V lost 2 bases to trimming and J lost 3 bases, with 5 bases between them. The CDR3 runs to 13 residues. CDR3 region: CASSLKNNQPQHF. The CDR3, as DNA: TGTGCCAGCAGTTTAAAAAACAATCAGCCCCAGCATTTT.

This clonotype came up many times. The genes are TRBV6-5 and TRBJ1-4, with D hard to call. Trimming took off 2 bases at V and 0 bases at J, with 13 bases between the two ends. The germline CDR1 and CDR2 sequences are MNHEY and SVGAGI. The CDR3 spans 17 residues. The DNA for the CDR3 is TGTGCCAGCAGTTACCACACCAAGAGTACAACTAATGAAAAACTGTTTTTT. It yields the protein CASSYHTKSTTNEKLFF.

As concerns this clonotype: A much larger clone is a single base away; this may be a read error. The chain joins TRBV7-9 to TRBJ1-2, with a tentative D call TRBD1 (5 bases). V lost 1 base, J lost 1 base, and 10 bases lay in between. The germline gives CDR1 SEHNR, CDR2 FQNEAQ (reference sequence). The CDR3 is 15 amino acids. DNA for the CDR3: TGTGCCAGCAGCTTAGAGGGGAGACTTAACTATGGCTACACCTTC. Residues: CASSLEGRLNYGYTF.

This clonotype has a count of ten or more. J is TRBJ1-4 and V is TRBV12-3 or TRBV12-4; D might be TRBD1 (5 bases). Trimming removed 6 bases at V and 8 bases at J, with 19 bases between. The CDR3 is 15 residues long. This chain's CDR3 is CASSPVPGTGEKLFF. The CDR3 region has the DNA TGTGCCAGCAGCCCGGTCCCTGGGACGGGGGAAAAACTGTTTTTT.

This clonotype has at least ten counts. V and J are TRBV6-2 or TRBV6-3 and TRBJ1-1; TRBD1 matches 8 bases. The CDR3 loop spans 13 amino acids. Germline V CDR1 and CDR2: MNHEY, SVGEGT. With V trimmed by 6 bases and J by 10 bases, 10 bases remained unmatched. In nucleotides, the CDR3 is TGTGCCAGCAGAGGCCAGGGGGCGCGGGGAGCTTTCTTT. As protein: CASRGQGARGAFF.

This clonotype was observed at least ten times. The chain carries TRBV29-1 and TRBJ1-5, with D perhaps TRBD1 (6 bases). The V and J ends lost 6 bases and 1 base respectively, with 10 bases between them. The CDR3 consists of 13 residues. Germline loops: CDR1 SQVTM, CDR2 ANQGSEA. This chain's CDR3 is CSVGDMSNQPQHF. The DNA for the CDR3 is TGCAGCGTCGGGGACATGAGCAATCAGCCCCAGCATTTT.

This clonotype occurred many times. This chain links TRBV5-1 with TRBJ2-3; TRBD2 aligns across 13 bases. CDR1 and CDR2 from the germline V gene are SGHRS and YFSETQ. The V and J ends lost 0 bases and 5 bases, in that order; junction bases with no gene match: 3. The CDR3 is made up of 16 amino acids. The CDR3, as DNA: TGCGCCAGCAGCTTGGAACTAGCGGGGGGGCAAGATACGCAGTATTTT. Its translation is CASSLELAGGQDTQYF.

This clonotype was counted a few times. V is TRBV12-3 or TRBV12-4 and J is TRBJ2-2; D might be TRBD2 (6 bases). V shed 3 bases and J shed 1 base, with 12 bases lying between them. CDR3 length: 16 amino acids. CDR3 bases: TGTGCCAGCAGTTTTGTAGCGGAGATGAACACCGGGGAGCTGTTTTTT. It encodes CASSFVAEMNTGELFF.

This clonotype occurred many times. An end of the junction does not agree with germline; a read error may underlie this. The gene calls are TRBV3-1 and TRBJ1-2; the D is unclear. This CDR3 spans 12 amino acids. Germline CDR1 and CDR2: LGHDT and YNNKEL (reference sequence). For the CDR3, the DNA is TGTGCCAGCAGACAAGGCGGATATGGCTACACCTTC. Protein sequence: CASRQGGYGYTF.

This clonotype was seen at least ten times. The chain has TRBV20-1 and TRBJ2-2; D gene uncertain. Germline CDR1 is DFQATT and CDR2 is SNEGSKA (reference sequence). There are 17 residues in the CDR3. Trimming removed 0 bases at V and 3 bases at J, with 17 bases between. The CDR3: CSARDFKGLADTGELFF. DNA for the CDR3: TGCAGTGCTAGAGATTTTAAGGGTTTGGCGGACACCGGGGAGCTGTTTTTT.